This TCR beta chain was sequenced in a study of shared clonotypes between healthy human individuals. Generated by immunoSEQ multiplex PCR, the TCRdb table keeps only in-frame clones and is missing some. The data contain roughly 2.2 million clones, over 85% of them singletons. This TCR was recovered from a man in his late teens or twenties in good health. Some clones in this sample may be carry-over from other donors' samples. Sequences were obtained from naive CD4+ T cells from PBMCs. Sample subset: CD45RA+ positively selected.

The CDR3 spells CASSLARQSEKLFF. The CDR3 DNA reads as TGTGCCAGCTCACTAGCGAGACAGTCTGAAAAACTGTTTTTT. The rearrangement joins TRBV18 to TRBJ1-4; D is possibly TRBD1 (5 bases). Trimming took 4 bases from V and 7 from J, leaving 13 bases between them. This CDR3 is 14 amino acids long. Germline CDR1 KGHSH, CDR2 LQKENI.